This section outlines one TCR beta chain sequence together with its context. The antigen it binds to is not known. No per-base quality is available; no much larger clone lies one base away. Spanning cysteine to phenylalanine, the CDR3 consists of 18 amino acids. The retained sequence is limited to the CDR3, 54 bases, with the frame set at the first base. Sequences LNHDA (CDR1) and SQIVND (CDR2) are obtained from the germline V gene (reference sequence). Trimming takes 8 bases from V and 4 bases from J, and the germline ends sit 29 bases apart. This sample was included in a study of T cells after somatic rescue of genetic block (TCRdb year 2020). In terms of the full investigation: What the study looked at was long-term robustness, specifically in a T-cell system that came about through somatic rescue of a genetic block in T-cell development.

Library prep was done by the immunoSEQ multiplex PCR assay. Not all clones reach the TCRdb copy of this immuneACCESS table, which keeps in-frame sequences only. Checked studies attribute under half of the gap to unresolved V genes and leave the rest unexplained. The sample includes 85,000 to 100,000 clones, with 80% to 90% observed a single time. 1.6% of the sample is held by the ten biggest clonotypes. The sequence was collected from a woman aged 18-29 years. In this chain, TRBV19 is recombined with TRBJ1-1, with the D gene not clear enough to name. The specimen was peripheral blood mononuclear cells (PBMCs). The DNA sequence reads TGTGCCAGTTCCCCCGGGGTCCAGGCCCTCCGATGGGGCACTGAAGCTTTCTTT. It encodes CASSPGVQALRWGTEAFF.